A single sample gave rise to the 10 T cell receptor beta chains below, sequenced in a study of OX40 agonist ivuxolimab in advanced cancers. Assay: immunoSEQ multiplex PCR; the TCRdb copy retains only in-frame clones and omits some. Seen here are about 55,000 clones, more than 70% observed once, and the top ten hold around 4.3%. Material: CD4+ or CD8+ T cells sorted from blood, obtained in a trial of the OX40 agonist ivuxolimab. Receptors were obtained from an adult with an advanced solid tumor such as melanoma, head and neck, liver or kidney cancer.

The chain uses TRBV29-1 and TRBJ1-1, with no clear D. Trimming stripped 5 bases from V and 5 bases from J, with 15 bases between. The germline CDR1 and CDR2 sequences are SQVTM and ANQGSEA. The CDR3 runs to 13 residues. The CDR3 sequence: CSVYWTVGTEAFF. CDR3 coding DNA: TGCAGCGTTTACTGGACGGTTGGGACTGAAGCTTTCTTT.

The rearrangement joins TRBV7-9 to TRBJ1-1; a weak D match, TRBD1 (5 bases). The CDR3 extends over 16 amino acids. The germline V and J ends were trimmed by 0 bases and 1 base, with 12 bases remaining between them. CDR1 and CDR2 (germline): SEHNR, FQNEAQ (reference sequence). CDR3 sequence (DNA): TGTGCCAGCAGCTTAGCCGGGACGCGGTGGAACACTGAAGCTTTCTTT. Translating gives CASSLAGTRWNTEAFF.

This clone was counted only a few times. The chain is built from TRBV18 and TRBJ1-2; TRBD1 aligns across 7 bases. The CDR3 is 14 amino acids. V was clipped by 4 bases and J by 1 base; unmatched bases: 3. Germline values: CDR1 KGHSH, CDR2 LQKENI. The CDR3 reads CASSRQGDNYGYTF. The CDR3 bases are TGTGCCAGCTCACGGCAGGGGGATAACTATGGCTACACCTTC.

The rearrangement joins TRBV15 to TRBJ2-5; D gene unclear. The V end lost 1 base, the J end lost 4 bases, and 16 bases lay between the germline ends. Germline assignment: CDR1 LNHNV and CDR2 YYDKDF (reference sequence). The CDR3 is made up of 16 amino acids. The CDR3 reads CATSRAPGRKGETQYF. The CDR3 region has the DNA TGTGCCACCAGCAGAGCCCCCGGAAGGAAGGGAGAGACCCAGTACTTC.

The chain links TRBV5-1 to TRBJ1-1; 10 bases agree with TRBD1. Germline V gene lookup returns CDR1 SGHRS and CDR2 YFSETQ. Losses at the gene ends were 1 base for V and 0 bases for J; bases not matched to a gene: 12. CDR3 length: 19 residues. The CDR3 region has the DNA TGCGCCAGCAGCTTGACGTGGACCCGGGACAGGGGAATGAACACTGAAGCTTTCTTT. Translated: CASSLTWTRDRGMNTEAFF.

This sequence joins TRBV5-8 and TRBJ1-5, with D hard to call. V lost 6 bases and J 11 bases, leaving 24 bases between the germline ends. The CDR3 loop spans 15 amino acids. Germline V gene sequence: CDR1 SGHTS, CDR2 YDEGEE. CDR3: CASTLRREMDKAQHF. The DNA of the CDR3 is TGTGCCAGCACCCTTCGAAGGGAGATGGATAAGGCCCAGCATTTT.

The chain is built from TRBV7-6 and TRBJ2-7; possibly TRBD1 for D (5 bases). Germline lookup yields CDR1 SGHVS and CDR2 FNYEAQ. Trimming cost V 4 bases and J 4 bases, with 11 bases left between them. This CDR3 spans 13 amino acids. This CDR3 is CASSSTRVYEQYF. DNA of the CDR3: TGTGCCAGCAGCTCGACCAGGGTGTACGAGCAGTACTTC. The full variable domain, with the rest looked up from reference TRBV7-6 and TRBJ2-7, is GAGVSQSPRYKVTKRGQDVALRCDPISGHVSLYWYRQALGQGPEFLTYFNYEAQQDKSGLPNDRFSAERPEGSISTLTIQRTEQRDSAMYRCASSSTRVYEQYFGPGTRLTVT.

The rearrangement joins TRBV19 to TRBJ2-4, with D maybe TRBD1 (7 bases). The length of the CDR3 is 16 residues. V dropped 0 bases and J dropped 3 bases, with 12 bases sitting between them. The germline V gene encodes CDR1 LNHDA and CDR2 SQIVND (reference sequence). CDR3 region: CASSIDGGGIKNIQYF. The CDR3 DNA reads as TGTGCCAGTAGTATAGATGGAGGGGGCATCAAAAACATTCAGTACTTC.

This clone has only a few counts. Germline and junction disagree at one end, which may indicate a read error. This chain connects TRBV11-3 to TRBJ2-7; D not certain. Germline-derived CDR1 and CDR2 are SGHNT and YENEEA. This CDR3 has 14 amino acids. CDR3 nucleotide sequence: TGTGCCAGCAGCCTCCCCGGGCGCAAATTCATCGAGGACTTC. Amino acid sequence: CASSLPGRKFIEDF.

The chain is built from TRBV7-3 and TRBJ2-3; TRBD2 matches 12 bases. The CDR3 runs to 19 residues. Germline-derived CDR1 and CDR2 are SGHTA and FQGTGA. V dropped 2 bases and J dropped 2; count of bases not matched to a gene: 11. The CDR3 DNA reads as TGTGCCAGCAGCTTACGCCCCGCTGGACTAGCGGGAATCACAGATACGCAGTATTTT. Residues: CASSLRPAGLAGITDTQYF.